This T cell receptor beta chain was captured in a study of blood T cell repertoires in COVID-19. About the research overall: Some COVID-19 samples were acute and others convalescent; all came from the United States, Italy and Spain.

Trimming took 4 bases from V and 4 from J, leaving 11 bases between them. Germline assignment: CDR1 SQVTM and CDR2 ANQGSEA. The CDR3 contains 12 residues. Only in-frame clones appear in the TCRdb table, and some are missing; sequencing was by immunoSEQ multiplex PCR. The sample yields more than 40,000 clones, roughly nine tenths seen once. The TCR sequence derives from a man in his sixties with acute or convalescent COVID-19. The rearrangement links TRBV29-1 to TRBJ2-7, with a weak D call TRBD2 (6 bases). Sequenced sample: peripheral blood. CDR3 nucleotide sequence: TGCAGCGTTGTTGGGGGGTCGTACGAGCAGTACTTC. Residues: CSVVGGSYEQYF.